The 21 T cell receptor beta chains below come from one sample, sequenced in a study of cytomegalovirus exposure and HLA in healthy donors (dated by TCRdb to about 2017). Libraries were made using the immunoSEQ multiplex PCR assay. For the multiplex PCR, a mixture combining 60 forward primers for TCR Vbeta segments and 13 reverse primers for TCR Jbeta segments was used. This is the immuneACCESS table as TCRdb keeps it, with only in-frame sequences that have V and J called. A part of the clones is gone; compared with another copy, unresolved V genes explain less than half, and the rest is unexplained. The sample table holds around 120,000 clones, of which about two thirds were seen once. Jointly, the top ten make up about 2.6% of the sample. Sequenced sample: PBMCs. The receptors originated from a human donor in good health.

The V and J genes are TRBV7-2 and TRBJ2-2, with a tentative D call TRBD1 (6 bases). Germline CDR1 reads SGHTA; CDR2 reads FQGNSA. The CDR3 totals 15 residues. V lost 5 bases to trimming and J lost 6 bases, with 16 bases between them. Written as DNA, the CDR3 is TGTGCCAGCAGCCCGGACAGCGGATACGCCGGGGAGCTGTTTTTT. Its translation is CASSPDSGYAGELFF.

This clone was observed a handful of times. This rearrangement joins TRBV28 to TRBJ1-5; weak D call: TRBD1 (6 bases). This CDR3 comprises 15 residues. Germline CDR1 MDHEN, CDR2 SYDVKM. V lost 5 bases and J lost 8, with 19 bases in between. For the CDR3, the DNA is TGTGCCAGCAGTGGGGGGGCGGCAAGGGGTGAGCCCCAGCATTTT. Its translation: CASSGGAARGEPQHF.

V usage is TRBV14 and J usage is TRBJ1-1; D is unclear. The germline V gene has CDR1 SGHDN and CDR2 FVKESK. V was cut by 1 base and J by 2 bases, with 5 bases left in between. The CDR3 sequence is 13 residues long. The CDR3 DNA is TGTGCCAGCAGCCAAGGAGGAAACACTGAAGCTTTCTTT. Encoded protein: CASSQGGNTEAFF.

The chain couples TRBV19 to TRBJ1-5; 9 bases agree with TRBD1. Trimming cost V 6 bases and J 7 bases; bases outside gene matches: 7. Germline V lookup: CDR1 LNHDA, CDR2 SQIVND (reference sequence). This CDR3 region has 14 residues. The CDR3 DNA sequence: TGTGCCAGTAGCCGGACAGGGGCTGGGCAGCCCCAGCATTTT. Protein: CASSRTGAGQPQHF. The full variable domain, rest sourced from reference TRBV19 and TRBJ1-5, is DGGITQSPKYLFRKEGQNVTLSCEQNLNHDAMYWYRQDPGQGLRLIYYSQIVNDFQKGDIAEGYSVSREKKESFPLTVTSAQKNPTAFYLCASSRTGAGQPQHFGDGTRLSIL.

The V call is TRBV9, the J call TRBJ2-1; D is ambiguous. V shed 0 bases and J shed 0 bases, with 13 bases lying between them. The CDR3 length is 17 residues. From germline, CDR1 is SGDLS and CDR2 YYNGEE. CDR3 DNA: TGTGCCAGCAGCGTAGGTACCAGGTTTTCCTCCTACAATGAGCAGTTCTTC. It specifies CASSVGTRFSSYNEQFF.

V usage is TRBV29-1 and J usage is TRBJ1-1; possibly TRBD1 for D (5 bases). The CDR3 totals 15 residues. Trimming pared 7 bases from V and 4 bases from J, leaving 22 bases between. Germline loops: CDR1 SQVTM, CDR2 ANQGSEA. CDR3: CSADWGGVGGTEAFF. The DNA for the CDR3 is TGCAGCGCCGATTGGGGGGGGGTCGGTGGCACTGAAGCTTTCTTT. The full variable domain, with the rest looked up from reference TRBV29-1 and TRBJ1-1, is SAVISQKPSRDICQRGTSLTIQCQVDSQVTMMFWYRQQPGQSLTLIATANQGSEATYESGFVIDKFPISRPNLTFSTLTVSNMSPEDSSIYLCSADWGGVGGTEAFFGQGTRLTVV.

This CDR3 is CASSLFRGSYEQYF. DNA of the CDR3: TGTGCCAGCAGCTTATTCCGTGGCAGCTACGAGCAGTACTTC. The chain recombines TRBV13 with TRBJ2-7; D remains ambiguous. Germline assignment: CDR1 PRHDT and CDR2 FYEKMQ (reference sequence). V dropped 2 bases and J dropped 3 bases, with 11 bases sitting between them. The CDR3 runs 14 residues.

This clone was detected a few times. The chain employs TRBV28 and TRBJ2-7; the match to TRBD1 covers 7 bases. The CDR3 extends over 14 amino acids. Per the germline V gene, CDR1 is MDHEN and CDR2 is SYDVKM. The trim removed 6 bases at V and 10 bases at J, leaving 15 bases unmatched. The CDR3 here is CASSPGQETTRQYF. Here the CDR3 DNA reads TGTGCCAGCAGCCCAGGACAGGAGACTACGAGACAGTACTTC.

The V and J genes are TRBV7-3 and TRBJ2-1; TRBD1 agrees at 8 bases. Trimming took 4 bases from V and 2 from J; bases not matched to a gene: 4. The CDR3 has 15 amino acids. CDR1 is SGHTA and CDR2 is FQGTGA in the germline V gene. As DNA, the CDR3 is TGTGCCAGCAGCTCAGGGGGCGTGGCCTACAATGAGCAGTTCTTC. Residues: CASSSGGVAYNEQFF.

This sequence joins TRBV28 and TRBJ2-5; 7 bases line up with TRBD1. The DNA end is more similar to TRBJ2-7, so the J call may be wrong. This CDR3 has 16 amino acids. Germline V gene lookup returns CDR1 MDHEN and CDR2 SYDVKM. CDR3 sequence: CASSSYRQGWANEQYF. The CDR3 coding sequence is TGTGCCAGCAGTTCTTACAGACAGGGTTGGGCCAACGAGCAGTACTTC.

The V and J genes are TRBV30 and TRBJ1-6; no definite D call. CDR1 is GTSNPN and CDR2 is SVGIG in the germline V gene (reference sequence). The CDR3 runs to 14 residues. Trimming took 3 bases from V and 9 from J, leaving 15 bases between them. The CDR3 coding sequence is TGTGCCTGGAGCGGAAGGACTAAGGGTTCACCCCTCCACTTT. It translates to CAWSGRTKGSPLHF.

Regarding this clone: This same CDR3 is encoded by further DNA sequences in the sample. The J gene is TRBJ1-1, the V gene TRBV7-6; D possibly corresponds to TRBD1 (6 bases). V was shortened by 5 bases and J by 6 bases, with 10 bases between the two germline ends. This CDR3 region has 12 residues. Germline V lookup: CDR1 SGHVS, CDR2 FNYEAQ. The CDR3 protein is CASSPGGSEAFF. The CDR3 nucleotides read TGTGCCAGCAGCCCGGGGGGCTCTGAAGCTTTCTTT.

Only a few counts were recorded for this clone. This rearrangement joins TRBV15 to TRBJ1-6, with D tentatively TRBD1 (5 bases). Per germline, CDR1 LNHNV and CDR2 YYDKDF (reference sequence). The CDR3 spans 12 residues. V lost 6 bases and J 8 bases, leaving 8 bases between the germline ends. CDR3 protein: CATSLGDSPLHF. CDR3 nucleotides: TGTGCCACCAGTTTAGGGGATTCACCCCTCCACTTT.

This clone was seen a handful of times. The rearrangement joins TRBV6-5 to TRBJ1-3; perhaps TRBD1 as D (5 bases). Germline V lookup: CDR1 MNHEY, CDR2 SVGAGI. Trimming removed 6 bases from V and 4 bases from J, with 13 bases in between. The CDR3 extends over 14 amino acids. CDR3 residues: CASRLTVSGNTIYF. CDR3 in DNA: TGTGCCAGCAGGCTGACAGTTTCAGGAAACACCATATATTTT.

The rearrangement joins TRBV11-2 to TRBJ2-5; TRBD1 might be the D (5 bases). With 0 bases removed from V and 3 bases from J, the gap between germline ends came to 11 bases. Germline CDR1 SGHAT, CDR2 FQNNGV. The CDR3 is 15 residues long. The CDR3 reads CASSLDPSREETQYF. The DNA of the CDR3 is TGTGCCAGCAGCTTAGATCCGTCCAGGGAAGAGACCCAGTACTTC.

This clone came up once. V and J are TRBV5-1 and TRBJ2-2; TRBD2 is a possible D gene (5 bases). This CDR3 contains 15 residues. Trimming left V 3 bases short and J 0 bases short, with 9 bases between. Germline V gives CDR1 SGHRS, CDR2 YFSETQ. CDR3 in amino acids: CASSSDFSNTGELFF. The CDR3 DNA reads TGCGCCAGCAGCTCGGACTTCTCGAACACCGGGGAGCTGTTTTTT.

The CDR3 nucleotides are TGTGCCAGCAGTCCTCCGGGACAGGCATACGAGCAGTACTTC. Protein product: CASSPPGQAYEQYF. The chain recombines TRBV6-5 with TRBJ2-7, with 8 bases fitting TRBD1. V was clipped by 5 bases and J by 4 bases; unmatched bases: 7. CDR1 is MNHEY, CDR2 SVGAGI, per germline. The CDR3 is made up of 14 amino acids.

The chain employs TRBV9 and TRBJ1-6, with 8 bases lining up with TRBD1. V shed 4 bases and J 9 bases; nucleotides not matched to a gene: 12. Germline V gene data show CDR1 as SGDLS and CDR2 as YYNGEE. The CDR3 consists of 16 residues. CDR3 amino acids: CASSPRGQGLRSPLHF. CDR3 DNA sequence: TGTGCCAGCAGCCCCCGAGGACAGGGATTACGTTCACCCCTCCACTTT.

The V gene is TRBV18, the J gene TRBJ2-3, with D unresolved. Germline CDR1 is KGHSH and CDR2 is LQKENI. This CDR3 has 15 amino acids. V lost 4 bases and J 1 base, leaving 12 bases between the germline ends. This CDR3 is CASSLQWPRTDTQYF. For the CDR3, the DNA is TGTGCCAGCTCACTCCAATGGCCGCGCACAGATACGCAGTATTTT.

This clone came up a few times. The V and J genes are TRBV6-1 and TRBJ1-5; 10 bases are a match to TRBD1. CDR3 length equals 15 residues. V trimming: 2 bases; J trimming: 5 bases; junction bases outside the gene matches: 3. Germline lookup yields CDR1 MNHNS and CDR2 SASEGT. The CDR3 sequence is CASSESGTGDQPQHF. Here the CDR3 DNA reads TGTGCCAGCAGTGAATCCGGGACAGGGGATCAGCCCCAGCATTTT.

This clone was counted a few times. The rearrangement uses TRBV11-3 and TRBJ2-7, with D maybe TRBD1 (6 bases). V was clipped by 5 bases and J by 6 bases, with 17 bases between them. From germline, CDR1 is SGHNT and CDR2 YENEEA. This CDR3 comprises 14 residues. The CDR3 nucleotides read TGTGCCAGCAGCCAATCGACAGGAACGGGCGAGCAGTACTTC. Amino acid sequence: CASSQSTGTGEQYF.